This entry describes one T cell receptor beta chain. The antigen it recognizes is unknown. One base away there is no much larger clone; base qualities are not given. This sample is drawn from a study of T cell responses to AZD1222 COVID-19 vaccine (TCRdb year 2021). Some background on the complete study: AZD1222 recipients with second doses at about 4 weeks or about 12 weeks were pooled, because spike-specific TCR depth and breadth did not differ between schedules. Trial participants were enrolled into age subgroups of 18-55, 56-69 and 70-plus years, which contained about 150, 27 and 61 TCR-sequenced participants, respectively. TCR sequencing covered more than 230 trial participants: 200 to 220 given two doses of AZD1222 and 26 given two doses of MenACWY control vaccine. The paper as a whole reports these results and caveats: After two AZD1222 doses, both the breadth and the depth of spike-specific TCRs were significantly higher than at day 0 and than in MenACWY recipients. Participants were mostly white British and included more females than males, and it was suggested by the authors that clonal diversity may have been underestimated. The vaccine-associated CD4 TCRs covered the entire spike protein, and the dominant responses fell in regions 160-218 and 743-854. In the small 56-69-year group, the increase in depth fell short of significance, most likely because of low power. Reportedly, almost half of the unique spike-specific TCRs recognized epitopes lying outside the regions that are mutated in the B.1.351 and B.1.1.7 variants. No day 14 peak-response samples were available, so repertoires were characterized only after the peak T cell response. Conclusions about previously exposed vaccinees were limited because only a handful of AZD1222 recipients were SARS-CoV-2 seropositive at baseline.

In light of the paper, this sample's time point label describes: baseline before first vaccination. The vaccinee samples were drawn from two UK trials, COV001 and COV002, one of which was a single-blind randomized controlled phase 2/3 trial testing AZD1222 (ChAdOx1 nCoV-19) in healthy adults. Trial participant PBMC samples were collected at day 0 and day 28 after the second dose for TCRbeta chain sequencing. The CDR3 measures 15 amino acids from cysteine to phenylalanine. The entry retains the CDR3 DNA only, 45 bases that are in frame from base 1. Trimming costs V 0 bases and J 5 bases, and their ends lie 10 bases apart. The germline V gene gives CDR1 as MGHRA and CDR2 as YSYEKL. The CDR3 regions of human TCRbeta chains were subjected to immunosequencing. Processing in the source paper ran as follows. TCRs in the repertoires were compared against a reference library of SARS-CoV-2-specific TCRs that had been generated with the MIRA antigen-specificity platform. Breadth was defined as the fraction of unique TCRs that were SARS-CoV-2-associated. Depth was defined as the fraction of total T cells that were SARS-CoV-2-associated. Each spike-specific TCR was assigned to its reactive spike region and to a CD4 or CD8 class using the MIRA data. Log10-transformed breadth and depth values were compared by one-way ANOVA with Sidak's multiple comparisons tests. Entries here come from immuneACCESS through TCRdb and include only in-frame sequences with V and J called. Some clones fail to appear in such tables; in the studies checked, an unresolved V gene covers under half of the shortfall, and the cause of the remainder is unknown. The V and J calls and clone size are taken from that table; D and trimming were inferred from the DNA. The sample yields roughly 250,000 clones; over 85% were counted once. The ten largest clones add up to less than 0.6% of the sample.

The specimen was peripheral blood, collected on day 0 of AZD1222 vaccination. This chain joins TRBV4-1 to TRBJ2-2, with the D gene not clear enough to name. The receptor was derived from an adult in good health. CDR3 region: CASSQDNPRTGELFF. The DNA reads TGCGCCAGCAGCCAAGATAATCCCAGAACCGGGGAGCTGTTTTTT.